Sequencing of this T cell receptor (beta chain) was carried out in a study of blood T cells in healthy people across ages. This clonotype has a handful of counts. A second PCR of about 7 to 12 cycles used a sample-barcoded 5' primer and a J-beta primer mix. TCRdb re-derived calls from the 5' RACE reads in MiXCR, one entry per CDR3 protein. This sample has about 1.8 million distinct CDR3 sequences; approximately 50% occur once, and the top ten carry 2.1%. Trimming stripped 0 bases from V and 5 bases from J, with 20 bases between. CDR1 is MNHEY and CDR2 is SVGAGI in the germline V gene. The CDR3 is 17 residues long.

The sequence was collected from a woman aged 40-49 years in good health. Sequencing input: blood. The chain combines TRBV6-5 with TRBJ2-7; D is possibly TRBD1 (6 bases). CDR3 sequence reads: CASSYSGTGTLSNEQYF. CDR3 DNA: TGTGCCAGCAGTTACTCGGGGACCGGGACACTTTCTAACGAGCAGTACTTC.